This T cell receptor beta chain was identified during a study of blood T cell repertoires in COVID-19. Whole-study context: COVID-19 samples collected from the United States, Italy and Spain covered acute and convalescent phases. PBMCs, B-cell-depleted T cells, or T cells provided the cDNA or gDNA that made up the material.

Authors' data handling: From reference gene primer amplification, estimates of nucleated cell counts were derived. This table comes from immunoSEQ multiplex PCR, and its TCRdb copy is limited to in-frame clones, with some not included. V, J and clone size are those of that table, while D and trimming were read from the DNA. The sample records roughly 190,000 clones, roughly 81% being singletons. V was pared by 5 bases and J by 2 bases, with 8 bases of the junction left unmatched. The CDR3 totals 15 residues. CDR1 is SEHNR and CDR2 is FQNEAQ in the germline V gene (reference sequence). The sequenced sample was peripheral blood. The receptor was isolated from a woman aged 70-85 years with active or convalescent COVID-19. The chain combines TRBV7-9 with TRBJ1-1; 7 nucleotides line up with TRBD1. Written as DNA, the CDR3 is TGTGCCAGCAGCGGAAAGGGACAGTCTAACACTGAAGCTTTCTTT. Protein product: CASSGKGQSNTEAFF.